These T cell receptor beta chains were read from a single sample in a study of blood T cells in healthy people across ages. One entry per CDR3 protein results from TCRdb running MiXCR on the 5' RACE reads. The sample has 1.5 million to 2 million distinct CDR3 sequences; 25% to 30% are singletons. Input material: blood. These receptors were collected from a woman in her 30s in good health. Both conserved end residues are part of each CDR3.

j_call	v_call	cdr3_aa
TRBJ1-1	TRBV6-1	CASRYGRGTEAFF
TRBJ1-5	TRBV6-2/TRBV6-3	CASSSRDRGKELPQHF
TRBJ2-5	TRBV7-8	CASSSDRGKGGTQYF
TRBJ1-2	TRBV29-1	CSVESSFNYGYTF
TRBJ2-7	TRBV20-1	CSARDGSERTTYYEQYF
TRBJ2-3	TRBV28	CASSQGSPGDTQYF
TRBJ2-3	TRBV9	CASSPPRGVDTQYF
TRBJ2-1	TRBV6-5	CASSSGTVTDEQFF
TRBJ2-3	TRBV11-2	CASSLGFFTDTQYF
TRBJ1-5	TRBV5-5	CASSLDGATGSNQPQHF
TRBJ1-2	TRBV15	CATSRDWRDDYGYTF
TRBJ2-3	TRBV29-1	CSVEGGRASRDTQYF
NA	TRBV6-5	CASSYSKSSYNEQYF
TRBJ1-2	TRBV12-3/TRBV12-4	CASSLAGTGTPRDGYTF
TRBJ2-1	TRBV12-3/TRBV12-4	CASSTSGRIYNEQFF
NA	TRBV9	CASSGDGIYEQYF
TRBJ1-2	TRBV7-3	CARSQDRGSGYTF
TRBJ1-4	TRBV20-1	CSASGPGQGDEKLFF
TRBJ2-3	TRBV20-1	CSARATGGTDTQYF